The 23 T cell receptor beta chains in this list originate from one sample, sequenced in a study of T cell responses to AZD1222 COVID-19 vaccine. Data came from immunoSEQ multiplex PCR; TCRdb stores just in-frame clones and leaves some out. The table includes some 120,000 clones, more than 85% detected once. The sequencing used peripheral blood, collected on day 0 of AZD1222 vaccination. These receptors were taken from an adult in good health.

This chain links TRBV7-9 with TRBJ2-7, with TRBD1 as a possible D gene (5 bases). The V end was cut by 5 bases, the J end by 2 bases, with 10 bases between. The CDR3 covers 13 residues. The germline V gene has CDR1 SEHNR and CDR2 FQNEAQ (reference sequence). The CDR3: CASSPPRAYEQYF. Here the CDR3 DNA reads TGTGCCAGCAGCCCCCCCAGGGCCTACGAGCAGTACTTC.

The chain links TRBV30 to TRBJ2-7; 14 bases align to TRBD2. The trim removed 5 bases at V and 9 bases at J, leaving 6 bases unmatched. Germline V gene lookup returns CDR1 GTSNPN and CDR2 SVGIG (reference sequence). The length of the CDR3 is 13 residues. CDR3 nucleotide sequence: TGTGCCTGGGCCGCCGGGACTAGCGGGAGGCAGTACTTC. Translating it yields CAWAAGTSGRQYF.

This clone occurred a few times. The same CDR3 arises from other DNA sequences in this sample as well. The V and J genes are TRBV12-3 or TRBV12-4 and TRBJ1-2, with D tentatively TRBD1 (6 bases). The V end lost 0 bases, the J end lost 4 bases, and 6 bases lay between the germline ends. The CDR3 loop spans 13 amino acids. Here the CDR3 reads CASSLAQGYGYTF. CDR3 coding DNA: TGTGCCAGCAGTTTAGCACAGGGCTATGGCTACACCTTC.

This clone was seen once. The rearrangement uses TRBV3-1 (or the pseudogene TRBV3-2) and TRBJ2-1; TRBD2 might be the D (5 bases). V was trimmed by 1 base and J by 5 bases, leaving 18 bases between them. The germline V gene encodes CDR1 LGHDT and CDR2 YNNKEL (reference sequence). This CDR3 has 17 residues. CDR3 protein: CASSQVPTGSGNNEQFF. In DNA form, the CDR3 reads TGTGCCAGCAGCCAAGTACCCACGGGGTCGGGAAACAATGAGCAGTTCTTC.

The chain couples TRBV2 to TRBJ2-7; possibly TRBD2 for D (5 bases). This CDR3 comprises 13 residues. Germline-derived CDR1 and CDR2 are SNHLY and FYNNEI. V was cut by 7 bases and J by 0 bases, with 10 bases left in between. CDR3 nucleotide sequence: TGTGCCAGCAAGGGCGGGTACTCCTACGAGCAGTACTTC. Its translation is CASKGGYSYEQYF.

The chain carries TRBV7-6 and TRBJ1-2; D might be TRBD1 (5 bases). Germline V gene sequence: CDR1 SGHVS, CDR2 FNYEAQ. The CDR3 contains 17 residues. Trimming took off 0 bases at V and 1 base at J, with 15 bases between the two ends. The CDR3 DNA sequence: TGTGCCAGCAGCTTAGCGGTTGGCCAGGACATTAACTATGGCTACACCTTC. This gives the protein CASSLAVGQDINYGYTF.

The CDR3 nucleotides read TGTGCCAGCAGCCCAGGGTCCTCGAAGGCTGAGCAGTTCTTC. This codes for CASSPGSSKAEQFF. The J gene is TRBJ2-1, the V gene TRBV7-9; D may be TRBD1 (5 bases). This CDR3 has 14 amino acids. CDR1 and CDR2 (germline): SEHNR, FQNEAQ (reference sequence). Deletions cut 5 bases from V and 9 bases from J, with 17 bases between.

The chain carries TRBV27 and TRBJ2-1; TRBD1 matches 7 bases. Germline V CDR1 and CDR2: MNHEY, SMNVEV (reference sequence). The CDR3 spans 13 residues. With 6 bases clipped from V and 7 bases from J, the junction kept 6 bases outside the gene matches. The CDR3: CASSLDRLNEQFF. The CDR3 DNA sequence: TGTGCCAGCAGCCTGGACAGGCTTAATGAGCAGTTCTTC.

In this sample, this clone turned up once. The rearrangement links TRBV13 to TRBJ2-7; tentatively, D is TRBD2 (6 bases). V was shortened by 5 bases and J by 9 bases, with 23 bases between the two germline ends. Germline CDR1 is PRHDT and CDR2 is FYEKMQ (reference sequence). The CDR3 totals 15 residues. The CDR3 coding sequence is TGTGCCAGCAGCGCGGGGATTTCATTTTACGGAGGGCAGTACTTC. Protein sequence: CASSAGISFYGGQYF.

CDR3 sequence (DNA): TGTGCCAGCGCCCCTCCGGGACAGGGATTTGGCTACACCTTC. It yields the protein CASAPPGQGFGYTF. This chain joins TRBV28 and TRBJ1-2, with 9 bases matching TRBD1. The CDR3 length is 14 residues. Germline CDR1 reads MDHEN; CDR2 reads SYDVKM. Trimming removed 8 bases from V and 7 bases from J; junction bases left unmatched: 11.

The chain has TRBV2 and TRBJ2-7; TRBD1 agrees at 9 bases. CDR3 size: 15 residues. V was clipped by 4 bases and J by 3 bases; unmatched bases: 7. Germline CDR1 SNHLY, CDR2 FYNNEI. The CDR3 region has the DNA TGTGCCAGCAGTGGGGACAGGGTAAGCGGCTACGAGCAGTACTTC. Amino acids: CASSGDRVSGYEQYF.

This rearrangement joins TRBV19 to TRBJ1-1; 11 positions agree with TRBD1. CDR1 is LNHDA and CDR2 is SQIVND in the germline V gene (reference sequence). This CDR3 is built from 13 residues. V dropped 3 bases and J dropped 11; count of bases not matched to a gene: 5. The CDR3 here is CASSISGQGAAFF. CDR3 DNA: TGTGCCAGTAGTATTAGCGGACAGGGGGCGGCTTTCTTT.

This rearrangement joins TRBV27 to TRBJ2-2, with a tentative D call TRBD2 (5 bases). The CDR3 totals 14 residues. Germline loops: CDR1 MNHEY, CDR2 SMNVEV (reference sequence). Deletions cut 6 bases from V and 0 bases from J, with 8 bases between. CDR3 protein: CASSLATNTGELFF. CDR3 DNA: TGTGCCAGCAGCTTAGCGACGAACACCGGGGAGCTGTTTTTT.

This chain links TRBV19 with TRBJ1-5; maybe TRBD1 (5 bases). The V end lost 7 bases, the J end lost 0 bases, and 16 bases lay between the germline ends. This CDR3 contains 16 residues. Germline V gives CDR1 LNHDA, CDR2 SQIVND (reference sequence). The CDR3 loop reads CASKGQGYNSNQPQHF. The CDR3 DNA sequence: TGTGCCAGTAAGGGGCAGGGATATAATAGCAATCAGCCCCAGCATTTT.

V and J are TRBV4-1 and TRBJ1-2, with 7 bases fitting TRBD1. The CDR3 length is 15 residues. Trimming removed 1 base from V and 14 bases from J; junction bases left unmatched: 16. In germline, CDR1 is MGHRA, CDR2 YSYEKL. The CDR3, as DNA: TGCGCCAGCAGCCAAGCCGCGGGGACAGACGGTGCGTCGACCTTC. Amino acid sequence: CASSQAAGTDGASTF.

This chain links TRBV29-1 with TRBJ2-7; tentatively, D is TRBD1 (5 bases). The CDR3 covers 12 residues. Germline CDR1 reads SQVTM; CDR2 reads ANQGSEA. The CDR3 coding sequence is TGCAGTGCTACTTCGACAGTCTACGAGCAGTACTTC. Residues: CSATSTVYEQYF.

The CDR3 DNA is TGTGCCAGCTCACCCTACCTAGCGGGGGATGACAATGAGCAGTTCTTC. It encodes CASSPYLAGDDNEQFF. This sequence joins TRBV18 and TRBJ2-1; TRBD2 matches at 10 bases. Germline-derived CDR1 and CDR2 are KGHSH and LQKENI. The CDR3 length is 16 residues. The ends lost 3 bases at V and 5 bases at J; junction bases unmatched: 7.

This chain links TRBV6-5 with TRBJ2-2; either TRBD1 or TRBD2 may supply D (6 bases each). V was shortened by 4 bases and J by 4 bases, with 13 bases between the two germline ends. CDR1 MNHEY and CDR2 SVGAGI come from the germline V gene. CDR3 size: 15 residues. The CDR3 region has the DNA TGTGCCAGCAGTTTGTGGGGGGCTACCACCGGGGAGCTGTTTTTT. Translating it yields CASSLWGATTGELFF.

This clone was counted only a few times. This sequence joins TRBV7-2 and TRBJ2-7, with TRBD2 identical over 15 bases. The length of the CDR3 is 16 residues. Losses at the gene ends were 1 base for V and 7 bases for J; bases not matched to a gene: 5. Germline CDR1 is SGHTA and CDR2 is FQGNSA. Here the CDR3 DNA reads TGTGCCAGCAGCTTAGGGACTAGCGGGAGGGCCGGGGAGCAGTACTTC. This sequence encodes CASSLGTSGRAGEQYF.

This clone was seen only a few times. This chain links TRBV6-2 or TRBV6-3 with TRBJ2-5, with 8 bases identical to TRBD2. This CDR3 has 15 residues. Germline V gives CDR1 MNHEY, CDR2 SVGEGT. V lost 0 bases, J lost 5 bases, and 5 bases stayed unmatched. The CDR3 protein is CASSYSMSGSETQYF. CDR3 DNA: TGTGCCAGCAGTTACTCGATGAGCGGGAGTGAGACCCAGTACTTC.

In DNA form, the CDR3 reads TGTGCCAGTAATCGGGGGGGGCCATACGAGCAGTACTTC. It codes for CASNRGGPYEQYF. This chain links TRBV7-2 with TRBJ2-7; 8 positions match TRBD2. The CDR3 has 13 residues. V shed 9 bases and J 4 bases; nucleotides not matched to a gene: 8. The germline V gene has CDR1 SGHTA and CDR2 FQGNSA.

This clone was seen a handful of times. The chain combines TRBV29-1 with TRBJ2-7; D may correspond to TRBD1 or TRBD2 (6 bases each). V was trimmed by 4 bases and J by 6 bases, leaving 16 bases between them. The CDR3 has 13 residues. Germline V gives CDR1 SQVTM, CDR2 ANQGSEA. CDR3 nucleotides: TGCAGCGTTGTAGTAAGGGGGACTTTCGAGCAGTACTTC. Its protein is CSVVVRGTFEQYF.

CDR3 sequence reads: CASSAKTGTGELFF. For the CDR3, the DNA is TGTGCCAGTAGTGCAAAGACAGGGACCGGGGAGCTGTTTTTT. This chain joins TRBV19 and TRBJ2-2; 7 bases align to TRBD1. The V gene's germline CDR1 is LNHDA and CDR2 SQIVND (reference sequence). V shed 5 bases, J shed 5 bases, and the junction held 5 bases outside the gene matches. This CDR3 contains 14 residues. Looking up the rest from reference TRBV19 and TRBJ2-2 gives the full variable domain: DGGITQSPKYLFRKEGQNVTLSCEQNLNHDAMYWYRQDPGQGLRLIYYSQIVNDFQKGDIAEGYSVSREKKESFPLTVTSAQKNPTAFYLCASSAKTGTGELFFGEGSRLTVL.